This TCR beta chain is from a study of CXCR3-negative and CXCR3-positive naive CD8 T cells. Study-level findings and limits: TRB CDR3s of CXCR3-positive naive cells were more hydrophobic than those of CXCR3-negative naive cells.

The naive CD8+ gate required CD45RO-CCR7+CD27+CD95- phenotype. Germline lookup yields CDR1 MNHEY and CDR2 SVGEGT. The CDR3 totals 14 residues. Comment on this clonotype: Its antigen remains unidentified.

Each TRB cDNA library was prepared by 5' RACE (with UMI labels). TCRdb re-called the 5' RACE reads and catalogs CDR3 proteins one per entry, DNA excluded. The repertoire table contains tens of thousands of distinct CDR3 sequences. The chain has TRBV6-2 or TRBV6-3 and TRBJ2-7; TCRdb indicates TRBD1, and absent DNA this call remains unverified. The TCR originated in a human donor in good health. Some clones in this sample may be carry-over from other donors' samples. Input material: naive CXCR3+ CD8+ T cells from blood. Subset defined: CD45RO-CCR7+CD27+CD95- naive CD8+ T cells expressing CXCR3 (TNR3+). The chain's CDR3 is CASSYWTGVYEQYF.